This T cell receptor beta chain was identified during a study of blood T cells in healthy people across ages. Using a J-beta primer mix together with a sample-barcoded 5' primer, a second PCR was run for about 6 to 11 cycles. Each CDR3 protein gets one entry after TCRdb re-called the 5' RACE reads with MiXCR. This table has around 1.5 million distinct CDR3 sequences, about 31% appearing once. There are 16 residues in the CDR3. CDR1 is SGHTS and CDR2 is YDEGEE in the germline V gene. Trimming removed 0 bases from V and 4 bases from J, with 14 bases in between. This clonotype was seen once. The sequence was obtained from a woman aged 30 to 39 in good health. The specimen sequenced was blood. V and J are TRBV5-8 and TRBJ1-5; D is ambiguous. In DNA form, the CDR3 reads TGTGCCAGCAGCTTGGAGGAATTCCAGCGAAATCAGCCCCAGCATTTT. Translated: CASSLEEFQRNQPQHF. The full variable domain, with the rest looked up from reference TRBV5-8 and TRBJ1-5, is EAGVTQSPTHLIKTRGQQATLRCSPISGHTSVYWYQQALGLGLQFLLWYDEGEERNRGNFPPRFSGRQFPNYSSELNVNALELEDSALYLCASSLEEFQRNQPQHFGDGTRLSIL.